A selection of T cell receptor beta chains follows, all from one sample in a study of CD8 T cells in Susac syndrome. TCRdb reprocessed the immunoSEQ multiplex PCR reads via MiXCR and lists one record per CDR3 protein. The repertoire has 180,000 or so distinct CDR3 sequences, about 95% of them found once; the top ten carry 0.1%. Sequencing input: CD4+ T cells from PBMCs. These receptors were taken from a human donor in good health. Each CDR3 is given with its conserved first and last residue. A D gene is named only where the DNA matches it firmly. Expanded clones are given a class, and other clones once, few, many or no size at all.

clone_size: NA
d_call: NA
j_call: TRBJ1-4
v_call: TRBV14
cdr3_aa: CASSRTVATNEKLFF
cdr3_nt: TGTGCCAGCAGCCGGACAGTCGCAACTAATGAAAAACTGTTTTTT

clone_size: NA
d_call: TRBD1
j_call: TRBJ2-6
v_call: TRBV19
cdr3_aa: CASSTTGEGANVLTF
cdr3_nt: TGTGCCAGTAGTACCACAGGGGAAGGGGCCAACGTCCTGACTTTC

clone_size: NA
d_call: NA
j_call: TRBJ2-2
v_call: TRBV6-2/TRBV6-3
cdr3_aa: CASSYFGNTGELFF
cdr3_nt: TGTGCCAGCAGTTACTTCGGTAACACCGGGGAGCTGTTTTTT

clone_size: NA
d_call: TRBD2
j_call: TRBJ2-7
v_call: TRBV29-1
cdr3_aa: CSPRQAIAGTSGQYF
cdr3_nt: TGCAGCCCTAGACAGGCCATTGCCGGGACTAGCGGACAGTACTTC

clone_size: NA
d_call: TRBD1
j_call: TRBJ2-2
v_call: TRBV7-8
cdr3_aa: CASSEGQGRGELFF
cdr3_nt: TGTGCCAGCAGCGAGGGACAGGGACGTGGGGAGCTGTTTTTT

clone_size: NA
d_call: NA
j_call: TRBJ2-4
v_call: TRBV19
cdr3_aa: CASSIGQTNIQYF
cdr3_nt: TGTGCCAGTAGTATCGGACAGACCAACATTCAGTACTTC

clone_size: NA
d_call: NA
j_call: TRBJ2-7
v_call: TRBV29-1
cdr3_aa: CSVGQSSSYEQYF
cdr3_nt: TGCAGCGTTGGGCAGTCTAGCTCCTACGAGCAGTACTTC

clone_size: once
d_call: NA
j_call: TRBJ2-2
v_call: TRBV27
cdr3_aa: CASSLRQDAGELFF
cdr3_nt: TGTGCCAGCAGTTTAAGACAGGATGCCGGGGAGCTGTTTTTT

clone_size: NA
d_call: NA
j_call: TRBJ2-3
v_call: TRBV12-3/TRBV12-4
cdr3_aa: CASSYRDSSTDTQYF
cdr3_nt: TGTGCCAGCAGTTACCGGGACTCTAGCACAGATACGCAGTATTTT

clone_size: NA
d_call: NA
j_call: TRBJ2-7
v_call: TRBV6-2/TRBV6-3
cdr3_aa: CASSWGYRGEQYF
cdr3_nt: TGTGCCAGCAGTTGGGGATATCGGGGGGAGCAGTACTTC

clone_size: NA
d_call: NA
j_call: TRBJ1-1
v_call: TRBV7-9
cdr3_aa: CASSPSSQAEAFF
cdr3_nt: TGTGCCAGCAGCCCCAGCTCCCAGGCTGAAGCTTTCTTT

clone_size: NA
d_call: NA
j_call: TRBJ1-2
v_call: TRBV20-1
cdr3_aa: CSARDPRAYGYTF
cdr3_nt: TGCAGTGCTAGAGATCCCAGAGCCTATGGCTACACCTTC

clone_size: NA
d_call: NA
j_call: TRBJ2-7
v_call: TRBV18
cdr3_aa: CASSPFSGQNSYEQYF
cdr3_nt: TGTGCCAGCTCACCTTTTTCTGGACAGAACTCCTACGAGCAGTACTTC

clone_size: NA
d_call: TRBD2
j_call: TRBJ2-1
v_call: TRBV2
cdr3_aa: CASSERSRLTSRNNEQFF
cdr3_nt: TGTGCCAGCAGTGAACGATCGAGATTGACTAGCAGGAACAATGAGCAGTTCTTC

clone_size: NA
d_call: NA
j_call: TRBJ1-4
v_call: TRBV7-9
cdr3_aa: CASSQPPAATNEKLFF
cdr3_nt: TGTGCCAGCAGCCAGCCTCCAGCTGCAACTAATGAAAAACTGTTTTTT

clone_size: NA
d_call: TRBD1
j_call: TRBJ2-2
v_call: TRBV11-1
cdr3_aa: CASSLRGGDTGELFF
cdr3_nt: TGTGCCAGCAGCTTGAGAGGGGGCGACACCGGGGAGCTGTTTTTT

clone_size: NA
d_call: NA
j_call: TRBJ1-2
v_call: TRBV4-2
cdr3_aa: CASSHPRGQSYTF
cdr3_nt: TGTGCCAGCAGCCATCCCCGAGGACAAAGCTACACCTTC

clone_size: NA
d_call: TRBD1
j_call: TRBJ2-1
v_call: TRBV12-3/TRBV12-4
cdr3_aa: CASSPLRTGGYNEQFF
cdr3_nt: TGTGCCAGCAGCCCACTTCGGACAGGTGGATACAATGAGCAGTTCTTC

clone_size: NA
d_call: NA
j_call: TRBJ1-2
v_call: TRBV7-2
cdr3_aa: CASTRGRGEGYTF
cdr3_nt: TGTGCCAGCACAAGGGGCCGGGGCGAGGGCTACACCTTC

clone_size: once
d_call: NA
j_call: TRBJ2-3
v_call: TRBV3-1
cdr3_aa: CASSSLFTDTQYF
cdr3_nt: TGTGCCAGCAGCTCACTCTTCACAGATACGCAGTATTTT

clone_size: NA
d_call: NA
j_call: TRBJ2-3
v_call: TRBV27
cdr3_aa: CASSQMGDTDTQYF
cdr3_nt: TGTGCCAGCAGTCAAATGGGGGACACAGATACGCAGTATTTT

clone_size: NA
d_call: NA
j_call: TRBJ2-1
v_call: TRBV28
cdr3_aa: CASSFLAGNEQFF
cdr3_nt: TGTGCCAGCAGTTTTCTGGCCGGGAATGAGCAGTTCTTC

clone_size: NA
d_call: TRBD2
j_call: TRBJ2-1
v_call: TRBV29-1
cdr3_aa: CSVGPSGRGEQFF
cdr3_nt: TGCAGCGTTGGCCCTAGCGGGAGGGGTGAGCAGTTCTTC

clone_size: NA
d_call: NA
j_call: TRBJ2-7
v_call: TRBV7-2
cdr3_aa: CASSLVVGSSYEQYF
cdr3_nt: TGTGCCAGCAGCTTGGTCGTCGGGAGCTCCTACGAGCAGTACTTC

clone_size: once
d_call: NA
j_call: TRBJ2-4
v_call: TRBV13
cdr3_aa: CATSHEMAKNIQYF
cdr3_nt: TGTGCCACCAGCCATGAGATGGCCAAAAACATTCAGTACTTC

clone_size: NA
d_call: NA
j_call: TRBJ2-1
v_call: TRBV20-1
cdr3_aa: CSATAYNEQFF
cdr3_nt: TGCAGTGCTACGGCATACAATGAGCAGTTCTTC

clone_size: NA
d_call: NA
j_call: TRBJ1-2
v_call: TRBV7-8
cdr3_aa: CASSLRSGIGYTF
cdr3_nt: TGTGCCAGCAGCTTAAGGTCAGGCATTGGCTACACCTTC

clone_size: once
d_call: NA
j_call: TRBJ2-2
v_call: TRBV28
cdr3_aa: CASSLVVGTGELFF
cdr3_nt: TGTGCCAGCAGTTTAGTCGTAGGAACCGGGGAGCTGTTTTTT

clone_size: NA
d_call: TRBD1
j_call: TRBJ2-3
v_call: TRBV5-1
cdr3_aa: CASSPNPTGGADTQYF
cdr3_nt: TGCGCCAGCAGCCCGAATCCGACAGGGGGGGCAGATACGCAGTATTTT

clone_size: NA
d_call: TRBD1
j_call: TRBJ2-4
v_call: TRBV24-1
cdr3_aa: CATSDATGPKNIQYF
cdr3_nt: TGTGCCACCAGTGACGCGACAGGGCCCAAAAACATTCAGTACTTC

clone_size: NA
d_call: NA
j_call: TRBJ2-7
v_call: TRBV11-2
cdr3_aa: CASSPGGARYEQYF
cdr3_nt: TGTGCCAGCAGCCCTGGGGGAGCCAGATACGAGCAGTACTTC

clone_size: NA
d_call: TRBD2
j_call: TRBJ2-3
v_call: TRBV29-1
cdr3_aa: CSVETSGSSDTQYF
cdr3_nt: TGCAGCGTTGAAACTAGCGGGAGCTCAGATACGCAGTATTTT

clone_size: NA
d_call: TRBD2
j_call: TRBJ2-1
v_call: TRBV20-1
cdr3_aa: CSARPLAGGPGEQFF
cdr3_nt: TGCAGTGCTAGACCCCTAGCGGGAGGGCCGGGTGAGCAGTTCTTC

clone_size: NA
d_call: NA
j_call: TRBJ2-1
v_call: TRBV3-1
cdr3_aa: CASSQEANGIDEQFF
cdr3_nt: TGTGCCAGCAGCCAAGAAGCCAACGGGATCGATGAGCAGTTCTTC

clone_size: NA
d_call: TRBD2
j_call: TRBJ2-7
v_call: TRBV29-1
cdr3_aa: CSVASGGAYEQYF
cdr3_nt: TGCAGCGTTGCTAGCGGGGGAGCCTACGAGCAGTACTTC

clone_size: NA
d_call: NA
j_call: TRBJ2-1
v_call: TRBV6-6
cdr3_aa: CASSYAYNEQFF
cdr3_nt: TGTGCCAGCAGTTACGCCTACAATGAGCAGTTCTTC

clone_size: NA
d_call: TRBD1
j_call: TRBJ1-5
v_call: TRBV30
cdr3_aa: CAWSPSGGGQPQHF
cdr3_nt: TGTGCCTGGAGTCCATCAGGGGGTGGTCAGCCCCAGCATTTT

clone_size: NA
d_call: TRBD2
j_call: TRBJ2-2
v_call: TRBV29-1
cdr3_aa: CSVEAVPGTSGSFGELFF
cdr3_nt: TGCAGCGTTGAAGCCGTTCCCGGGACTAGCGGGAGTTTTGGGGAGCTGTTTTTT

clone_size: NA
d_call: NA
j_call: TRBJ2-1
v_call: TRBV19
cdr3_aa: CASSIAGLATSYNEQFF
cdr3_nt: TGTGCCAGTAGTATCGCGGGTCTAGCGACATCCTACAATGAGCAGTTCTTC

clone_size: NA
d_call: TRBD2
j_call: TRBJ2-1
v_call: TRBV20-1
cdr3_aa: CSARLASSGWAEQFF
cdr3_nt: TGCAGTGCTAGATTGGCTAGTAGCGGGTGGGCTGAGCAGTTCTTC

clone_size: NA
d_call: TRBD2
j_call: TRBJ2-1
v_call: TRBV5-1
cdr3_aa: CASSLAGEPYNEQFF
cdr3_nt: TGCGCCAGCAGCTTAGCGGGAGAACCCTACAATGAGCAGTTCTTC

clone_size: NA
d_call: TRBD2
j_call: TRBJ2-3
v_call: TRBV7-9
cdr3_aa: CASSLPFSGVGDTQYF
cdr3_nt: TGTGCCAGCAGCTTACCTTTCAGCGGGGTTGGGGATACGCAGTATTTT

clone_size: NA
d_call: NA
j_call: TRBJ1-2
v_call: TRBV29-1
cdr3_aa: CSASRAFYGYTF
cdr3_nt: TGCAGCGCCTCCCGGGCTTTCTATGGCTACACCTTC

clone_size: NA
d_call: NA
j_call: TRBJ2-2
v_call: TRBV30
cdr3_aa: CAWAGQDTGELFF
cdr3_nt: TGTGCCTGGGCGGGACAAGACACCGGGGAGCTGTTTTTT

clone_size: NA
d_call: NA
j_call: TRBJ2-7
v_call: TRBV30
cdr3_aa: CAWSGGLSTYEQYF
cdr3_nt: TGTGCCTGGAGTGGTGGACTATCCACCTACGAGCAGTACTTC

clone_size: NA
d_call: NA
j_call: TRBJ1-5
v_call: TRBV12-3/TRBV12-4
cdr3_aa: CASSLDRSQPQHF
cdr3_nt: TGTGCCAGCAGTTTAGATCGCTCCCAGCCCCAGCATTTT

clone_size: NA
d_call: TRBD1
j_call: TRBJ2-2
v_call: TRBV25-1
cdr3_aa: CASSESPGTGPTGELFF
cdr3_nt: TGTGCCAGCAGTGAATCCCCAGGGACAGGCCCCACCGGGGAGCTGTTTTTT

clone_size: NA
d_call: TRBD2
j_call: TRBJ2-1
v_call: TRBV29-1
cdr3_aa: CSVEPRSGRSYNEQFF
cdr3_nt: TGCAGCGTTGAACCCAGGAGCGGGAGGTCCTACAATGAGCAGTTCTTC

clone_size: NA
d_call: NA
j_call: TRBJ2-2
v_call: TRBV29-1
cdr3_aa: CSVAPNTGELFF
cdr3_nt: TGCAGCGTTGCCCCGAACACCGGGGAGCTGTTTTTT

clone_size: NA
d_call: NA
j_call: TRBJ2-3
v_call: TRBV7-2
cdr3_aa: CASSLLRAGKLVSTDTQYF
cdr3_nt: TGTGCCAGCAGCCTCCTGCGGGCGGGAAAGCTCGTCAGCACAGATACGCAGTATTTT

clone_size: NA
d_call: TRBD2
j_call: TRBJ2-1
v_call: TRBV20-1
cdr3_aa: CSAVTGTSLIGSYNEQFF
cdr3_nt: TGCAGTGCCGTAACCGGGACTAGCCTCATAGGGTCCTACAATGAGCAGTTCTTC

clone_size: NA
d_call: NA
j_call: TRBJ2-5
v_call: TRBV5-4
cdr3_aa: CASSSRTRQETQYF
cdr3_nt: TGTGCCAGCAGCTCACGGACCCGGCAAGAGACCCAGTACTTC

clone_size: once
d_call: NA
j_call: TRBJ2-5
v_call: TRBV15
cdr3_aa: CATSRGPTLAQATQYF
cdr3_nt: TGTGCCACCAGCAGAGGGCCGACACTAGCACAGGCGACCCAGTACTTC

clone_size: once
d_call: TRBD1
j_call: TRBJ2-1
v_call: TRBV6-4
cdr3_aa: CASSRDRDDEQFF
cdr3_nt: TGTGCCAGCAGCCGGGACAGGGATGATGAGCAGTTCTTC

clone_size: NA
d_call: TRBD1
j_call: TRBJ1-2
v_call: TRBV28
cdr3_aa: CASSNNLQGANGYTF
cdr3_nt: TGTGCCAGCAGTAACAATCTACAGGGGGCCAATGGCTACACCTTC

clone_size: NA
d_call: TRBD1
j_call: TRBJ2-6
v_call: TRBV29-1
cdr3_aa: CSVVDRVSGANVLTF
cdr3_nt: TGCAGCGTTGTTGACAGGGTTTCTGGGGCCAACGTCCTGACTTTC

clone_size: NA
d_call: NA
j_call: TRBJ1-4
v_call: TRBV27
cdr3_aa: CASRDRFNEKLFF
cdr3_nt: TGTGCCAGCAGAGACAGGTTTAATGAAAAACTGTTTTTT

clone_size: NA
d_call: NA
j_call: TRBJ2-5
v_call: TRBV9
cdr3_aa: CASSVDRPGWETQYF
cdr3_nt: TGTGCCAGCAGCGTAGACAGACCAGGGTGGGAGACCCAGTACTTC

clone_size: NA
d_call: TRBD2
j_call: TRBJ2-7
v_call: TRBV15
cdr3_aa: CATSRAAGAPYEQYF
cdr3_nt: TGTGCCACCAGCAGAGCGGCGGGAGCCCCCTACGAGCAGTACTTC

clone_size: NA
d_call: NA
j_call: TRBJ1-4
v_call: TRBV30
cdr3_aa: CAWSVPGGLSEKLFF
cdr3_nt: TGTGCCTGGAGTGTACCTGGGGGTTTGAGTGAAAAACTGTTTTTT